The rows below give T cell receptor beta chains drawn from one sample of a study of metastatic and nonmetastatic thyroid tumors. TCRdb re-called clones via MiXCR from the PCR reads. The profile shows about 48,000 clones, over 20% of them singletons. Sequencing was performed on blood. The receptor set was obtained from a male donor with papillary thyroid cancer or a benign thyroid nodule (not recorded which). Some clones in this sample may be carry-over from other donors' samples. CDR3s include the opening cysteine and the closing phenylalanine or tryptophan. Each record gives: clone size, J gene, V gene, D gene, CDR3 DNA, CDR3 protein. D genes are given only for firm matches. Clone size is stated in some rows and not others, as once, few, many or a class when expanded.

few,TRBJ2-2,TRBV12-3/TRBV12-4,TRBD1,TGTGCCAGCAGAAACTTCCAGGGGGATACCGGGGAGCTGTTTTTT,CASRNFQGDTGELFF
NA,TRBJ2-7,TRBV9,TRBD2,TGTGCCAGCAGCGAAGGACTAGCGGGGCCCTACGAGCAGTACTTC,CASSEGLAGPYEQYF
NA,TRBJ2-1,TRBV28,TRBD2,TGTGCCAGCAGTCAACATAGCGGGAGCAATGAGCAGTTCTTC,CASSQHSGSNEQFF
few,TRBJ2-5,TRBV20-1,TRBD1,TGCAGTGCTACATCAGGGGGCCAAGAGACCCAGTACTTC,CSATSGGQETQYF
many,TRBJ2-1,TRBV7-2,NA,TGTGCCAGCAGCTTAGCACTAGATGGGGCCTACAATGAGCAGTTCTTC,CASSLALDGAYNEQFF
many,TRBJ2-1,TRBV20-1,NA,TGCAGTGCTAGGCCCCTAGCGACGTATGAGCAGTTCTTC,CSARPLATYEQFF
NA,TRBJ2-3,TRBV20-1,TRBD2,TGCAGTGCTAGAGATCTCCGACCCGCGGGGGGTACGCAGTATTTT,CSARDLRPAGGTQYF
many,TRBJ1-2,TRBV28,TRBD1,TGTGCCAGCAGTTTAGACAGGGGGCGCGTAAATGGCTACACCTTC,CASSLDRGRVNGYTF
many,TRBJ2-1,TRBV6-1,NA,TGTGCCAGCAGTGAAACTAGGGGTGGGGAGCAGTTCTTC,CASSETRGGEQFF
many,TRBJ2-5,TRBV27,TRBD2,TGTGCCAGCAGCCTGGGGCTAGCGGGAGGGGGAATTCAAGAGACCCAGTACTTC,CASSLGLAGGGIQETQYF
many,TRBJ1-4,TRBV9,TRBD1,TGTGCCAGCAGCGTCACAGGGGGCAATGAAAAACTGTTTTTT,CASSVTGGNEKLFF
many,TRBJ1-3,TRBV27,NA,TGTGCCAGCAGTTTATCGGGCACCAGGGGCGGCTCTGGAAACACCATATATTTT,CASSLSGTRGGSGNTIYF
many,TRBJ2-7,TRBV5-4,NA,TGTGCCAGCAGCTTAACAGGGAGCTACGAGCAGTACTTC,CASSLTGSYEQYF
NA,TRBJ2-1,TRBV7-3,TRBD2,TGTGCCAGCAGCTTAACGTGGCGGGAGAATGAGCAGTTCTTC,CASSLTWRENEQFF
many,TRBJ2-7,TRBV3-1,NA,TGTGCCAGCAGCCAAGTAGAAGAGGGCGAGCAGTACTTC,CASSQVEEGEQYF
NA,TRBJ2-3,TRBV24-1,NA,TGTGCCACCAGTGCCGGCGTCCTATCGGGTGTCCAAGATACGCAGTATTTT,CATSAGVLSGVQDTQYF
NA,TRBJ2-1,TRBV4-1,NA,TGCGCCAGCAGCCAACGTTCTGTAGGGGGGAATGAGCAGTTCTTC,CASSQRSVGGNEQFF
NA,TRBJ2-3,TRBV7-8,NA,TGTGCCAGCAGCTTAGCGCGTGATTCAGATACGCAGTATTTT,CASSLARDSDTQYF
NA,TRBJ1-5,TRBV5-6,NA,TGTGTCAGCATCTTAGAGTTGAGTCAGCCCCAGCATTTT,CVSILELSQPQHF
many,TRBJ1-4,TRBV18,NA,TGTGCCAGCTCACGCCAGAGGTCCAATGAAAAACTGTTTTTT,CASSRQRSNEKLFF
many,TRBJ1-1,TRBV19,TRBD1,TGTGCCAGTAGCCGACAGGGAGGGGGCACTGAAGCTTTCTTT,CASSRQGGGTEAFF
NA,TRBJ2-7,TRBV19,TRBD1,TGTGCCAGTAGTGCAGGGACAGGGGGCTCTGACGAGCAGTACTTC,CASSAGTGGSDEQYF
NA,TRBJ1-1,TRBV5-1,NA,TGCGCCAGCAGCTTTTCAGGGGAGCTGAACACTGAAGCTTTCTTT,CASSFSGELNTEAFF
NA,TRBJ2-3,TRBV2,TRBD2,TGTGCCACCGGGACTAGAGGGAGAGCAGATACGCAGTATTTT,CATGTRGRADTQYF
many,TRBJ1-6,TRBV11-3,NA,TGTGCCAGCAGCTTATACAGGGATTCACCCCTCCACTTT,CASSLYRDSPLHF
many,TRBJ2-3,TRBV4-1,NA,TGCGCCAGCAGCCAGGGGTGGTCCACAGATACGCAGTATTTT,CASSQGWSTDTQYF
NA,TRBJ2-7,TRBV6-5,TRBD2,TGTGCCAGCAGTTCCGCGGGAGACTCCTACGAGCAGTACTTC,CASSSAGDSYEQYF
few,TRBJ2-2,TRBV6-1,NA,TGTGCCAGCAGTCGCGGGGGCGGGAACACCGGGGAGCTGTTTTTT,CASSRGGGNTGELFF
few,TRBJ2-7,TRBV11-2,NA,TGTGCCAGCAGCCCGACGGCCTACGAGCAGTACTTC,CASSPTAYEQYF
many,TRBJ1-5,TRBV24-1,TRBD1,TGTGCCACCGATCCAAGCAGGGGGCTGGGCAATCAGCCCCAGCATTTT,CATDPSRGLGNQPQHF
few,TRBJ1-6,TRBV7-8,NA,TGTGCCAGCAGCTTATTGGGGGCGGATAATTCACCCCTCCACTTT,CASSLLGADNSPLHF
many,TRBJ2-2,TRBV18,NA,TGTGCCAGCTCACCACCGGCCCTCCGGGGCTGGTACACCGGGGAGCTGTTTTTT,CASSPPALRGWYTGELFF
few,TRBJ2-7,TRBV27,TRBD2,TGTGCCAGCAGTCCCCGCATAGCGGGTGGGGATTGGGAGCAGTACTTC,CASSPRIAGGDWEQYF
NA,TRBJ2-1,TRBV6-2/TRBV6-3,TRBD2,TGTGCCAGCATCCGCAATAGCGGGGTGGGGACTAGCGGCTACAATGAGCAGTTCTTC,CASIRNSGVGTSGYNEQFF
NA,TRBJ1-6,TRBV13,TRBD1,TGTGCCAGCAGCCACAGGGGGGACAGGCTAAATTCACCCCTCCACTTT,CASSHRGDRLNSPLHF
many,TRBJ1-1,TRBV7-9,TRBD1,TGTGCCAGCAGCCGCGACAGGGAAGACACTGAAGCTTTCTTT,CASSRDREDTEAFF
medium-sized,TRBJ2-1,TRBV11-2,TRBD2,TGTGCCAGCAGCTTAGGGGTAGCGGGAGAAAGGCAGTTCTTC,CASSLGVAGERQFF
many,TRBJ2-1,TRBV5-1,NA,TGCGCCAGCAGCTTGGAGGTCGTAGGTGAGCAGTTCTTC,CASSLEVVGEQFF
many,TRBJ1-5,TRBV20-1,NA,TGCAGTGCGGTGAAGGGGGGCAATCAGCCCCAGCATTTT,CSAVKGGNQPQHF
NA,TRBJ2-1,TRBV19,TRBD2,TGTGCCAGTAGTCCGACTAGCGAATCCTACAATGAGCAGTTCTTC,CASSPTSESYNEQFF
NA,TRBJ2-3,TRBV20-1,NA,TGCAGTGCTCCGACGGGACACGCCGCTTGGGCCCCAACAGATACGCAGTATTTT,CSAPTGHAAWAPTDTQYF
NA,TRBJ1-2,TRBV6-1,TRBD1,TGTGCCAGCAGTCCCTATGAGGGACAGTGGGCCTACTACACCTTC,CASSPYEGQWAYYTF
NA,TRBJ1-1,TRBV20-1,NA,TGCAGTGCTAGAGAACCAGAGATGAACACTGAAGCTTTCTTT,CSAREPEMNTEAFF
many,TRBJ2-1,TRBV5-1,NA,TGCGCCAGCACCCCTAGGGGGGGAGTCTACAATGAGCAGTTCTTC,CASTPRGGVYNEQFF
few,TRBJ2-7,TRBV6-1,TRBD1,TGTGCCAGCAGGGGACAGTGGTCCTACGAGCGGTACTTC,CASRGQWSYERYF
many,TRBJ1-5,TRBV30,NA,TGTGCCTGGAGTGGGGGCCGACAGCCCCAGCATTTT,CAWSGGRQPQHF